The source of this T cell receptor (beta chain) is a study of T cell responses to AZD1222 COVID-19 vaccine. Second-dose timings of about 4 or about 12 weeks were pooled. Repertoires were generated with immunoSEQ multiplex PCR, while TCRdb's copy carries only in-frame clones and drops some. The sample carries approximately 130,000 clones, 80% to 95% recorded once. V lost 0 bases and J lost 7, with 7 bases in between. The germline V gene encodes CDR1 MDHEN and CDR2 SYDVKM. This CDR3 has 14 residues. Study findings and constraints: Seropositive at baseline were only six AZD1222 recipients. Without day 14 samples, only post-peak T cell repertoires were studied. An increase in Spike-specific TCR breadth and depth was observed after two AZD1222 doses.

About this clone itself: Its antigen is unidentified.

The TCR comes from an adult who received the AZD1222 COVID-19 vaccine. The V call is TRBV28, the J call TRBJ1-6; perhaps TRBD1 as D (6 bases). The sample here was peripheral blood, taken 28 days after the second AZD1222 dose. This CDR3 reads CASSLWQGNSPLHF. The CDR3 nucleotides read TGTGCCAGCAGTTTATGGCAGGGGAATTCACCCCTCCACTTT.